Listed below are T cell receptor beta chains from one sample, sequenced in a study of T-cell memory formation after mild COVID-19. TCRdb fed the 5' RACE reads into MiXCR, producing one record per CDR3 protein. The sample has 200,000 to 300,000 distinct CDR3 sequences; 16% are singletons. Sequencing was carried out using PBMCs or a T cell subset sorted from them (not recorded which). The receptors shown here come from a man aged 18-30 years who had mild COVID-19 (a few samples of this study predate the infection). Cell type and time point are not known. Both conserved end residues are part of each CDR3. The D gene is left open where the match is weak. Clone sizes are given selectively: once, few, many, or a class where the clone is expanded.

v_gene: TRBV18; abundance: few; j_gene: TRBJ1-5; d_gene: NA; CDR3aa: CASSPSAQPNQPQHF; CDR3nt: TGTGCCAGCTCACCAAGCGCACAGCCAAATCAGCCCCAGCATTTT
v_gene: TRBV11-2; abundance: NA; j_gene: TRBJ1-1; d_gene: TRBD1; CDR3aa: CASSPSTGANTEAFF; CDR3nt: TGTGCCAGCAGCCCGAGCACAGGGGCTAACACTGAAGCTTTCTTT
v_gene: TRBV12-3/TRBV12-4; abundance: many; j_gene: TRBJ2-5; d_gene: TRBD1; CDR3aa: CASSLTGVETQYF; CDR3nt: TGTGCCAGCAGTTTGACAGGGGTAGAGACCCAGTACTTC
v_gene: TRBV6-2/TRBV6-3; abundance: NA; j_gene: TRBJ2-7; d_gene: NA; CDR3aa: CASSRTRPDEQYF; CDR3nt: TGTGCCAGCAGTCGGACCAGGCCTGACGAGCAGTACTTC
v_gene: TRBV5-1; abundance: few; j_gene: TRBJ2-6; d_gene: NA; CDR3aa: CASSSQISGANVLTF; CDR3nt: TGCGCCAGCAGCTCGCAGATCTCTGGGGCCAACGTCCTGACTTTC
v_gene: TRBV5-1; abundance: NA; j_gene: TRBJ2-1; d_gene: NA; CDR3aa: CASSLGGTRREQFF; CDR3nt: TGCGCCAGCAGCTTGGGGGGCACGAGAAGGGAGCAGTTCTTC
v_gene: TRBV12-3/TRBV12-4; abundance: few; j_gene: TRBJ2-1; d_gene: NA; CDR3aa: CASAEGWNNEQFF; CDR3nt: TGTGCCAGCGCCGAGGGGTGGAACAATGAGCAGTTCTTC
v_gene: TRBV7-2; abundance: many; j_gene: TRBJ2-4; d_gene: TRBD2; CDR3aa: CASSLVGGAGGNIQYF; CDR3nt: TGTGCCAGCAGCTTAGTCGGGGGGGCTGGTGGGAACATTCAGTACTTC
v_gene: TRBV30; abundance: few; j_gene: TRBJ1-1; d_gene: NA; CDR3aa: CAWSNSRRTEAFF; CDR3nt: TGTGCCTGGAGTAATTCTCGGCGCACTGAAGCTTTCTTT
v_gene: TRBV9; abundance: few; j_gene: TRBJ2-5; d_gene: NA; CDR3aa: CASSVEHGRGETQYF; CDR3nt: TGTGCCAGCAGCGTAGAGCATGGACGCGGGGAGACCCAGTACTTC
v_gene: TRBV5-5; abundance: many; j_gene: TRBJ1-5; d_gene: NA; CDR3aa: CASSPSWIQAKPQHF; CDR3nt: TGTGCCAGCAGCCCGTCTTGGATACAGGCCAAGCCCCAGCATTTT
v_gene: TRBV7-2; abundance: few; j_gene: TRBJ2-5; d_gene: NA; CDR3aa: CASLGETQYF; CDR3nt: TGTGCCAGCCTGGGAGAGACCCAGTACTTC
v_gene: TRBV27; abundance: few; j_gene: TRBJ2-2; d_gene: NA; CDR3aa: CASTLGGGRELFF; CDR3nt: TGTGCCAGCACCTTAGGGGGGGGACGCGAGCTGTTTTTT
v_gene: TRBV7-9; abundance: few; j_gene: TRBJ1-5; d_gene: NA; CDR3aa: CASSNRGINQPQHF; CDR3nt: TGTGCCAGCAGCAACCGGGGTATCAATCAGCCCCAGCATTTT
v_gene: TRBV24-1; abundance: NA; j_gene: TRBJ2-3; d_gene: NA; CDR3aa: CATSPIYPDTQYF; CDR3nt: TGTGCCACCAGTCCAATCTACCCAGATACGCAGTATTTT
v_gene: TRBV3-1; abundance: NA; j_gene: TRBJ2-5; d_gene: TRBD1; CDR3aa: CASSQGPGQGRETQYF; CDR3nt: TGTGCCAGCAGCCAAGGACCGGGACAGGGACGAGAGACCCAGTACTTC
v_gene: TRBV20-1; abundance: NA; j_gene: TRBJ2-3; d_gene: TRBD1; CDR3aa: CSARKGRQGADTDTQYF; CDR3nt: TGCAGTGCTAGAAAGGGGAGACAGGGGGCGGACACAGATACGCAGTATTTT
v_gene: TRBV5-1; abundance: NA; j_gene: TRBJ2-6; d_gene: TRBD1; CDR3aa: CASSLGQGNSGANVLTF; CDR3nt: TGCGCCAGCAGCTTGGGACAGGGGAACTCTGGGGCCAACGTCCTGACTTTC
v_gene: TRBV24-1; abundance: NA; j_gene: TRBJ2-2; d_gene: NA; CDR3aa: CATSDSSSTGELFF; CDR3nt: TGTGCCACCAGTGATTCGTCTTCAACCGGGGAGCTGTTTTTT
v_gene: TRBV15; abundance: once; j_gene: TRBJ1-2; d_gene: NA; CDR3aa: CATRRGGANYGYTF; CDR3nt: TGTGCCACCAGGAGGGGAGGGGCTAACTATGGCTACACCTTC
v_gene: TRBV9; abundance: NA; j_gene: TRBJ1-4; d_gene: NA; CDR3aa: CASSDGQSATNEKLFF; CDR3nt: TGTGCCAGCAGCGACGGACAGTCCGCAACTAATGAAAAACTGTTTTTT
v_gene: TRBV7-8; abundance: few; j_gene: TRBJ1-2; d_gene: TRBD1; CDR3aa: CASSSGQGLSYGYTF; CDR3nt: TGTGCCAGCTCCTCAGGACAGGGCTTAAGCTATGGCTACACCTTC
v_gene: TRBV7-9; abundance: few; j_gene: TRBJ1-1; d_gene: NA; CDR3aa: CASSFGTQAFF; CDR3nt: TGTGCCAGCAGCTTCGGGACGCAAGCTTTCTTT
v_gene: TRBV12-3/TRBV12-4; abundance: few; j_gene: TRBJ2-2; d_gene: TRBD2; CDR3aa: CASTRGSGWNTGELFF; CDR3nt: TGTGCCAGCACACGCGGGAGCGGCTGGAACACCGGGGAGCTGTTTTTT
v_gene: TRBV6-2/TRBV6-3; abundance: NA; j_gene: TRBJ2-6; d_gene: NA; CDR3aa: CASNRDGFSGANVLTF; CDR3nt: TGTGCCAGCAACCGGGACGGTTTTTCTGGGGCCAACGTCCTGACTTTC
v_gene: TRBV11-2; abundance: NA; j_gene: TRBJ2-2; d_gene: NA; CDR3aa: CASSQLLYGELFF; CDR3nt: TGTGCCAGCAGCCAGCTACTATACGGGGAGCTGTTTTTT
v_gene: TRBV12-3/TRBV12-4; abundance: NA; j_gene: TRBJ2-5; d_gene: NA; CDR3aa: CASSQTGGGETQYF; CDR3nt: TGTGCCAGCAGTCAGACAGGTGGAGGAGAGACCCAGTACTTC
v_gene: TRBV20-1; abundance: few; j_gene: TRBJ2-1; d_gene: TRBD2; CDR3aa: CSAKTGGNEQFF; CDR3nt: TGCAGTGCCAAGACGGGGGGCAATGAGCAGTTCTTC
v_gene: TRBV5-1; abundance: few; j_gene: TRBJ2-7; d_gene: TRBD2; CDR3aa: CASSPGSLGGSYEQYF; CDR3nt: TGCGCCAGCAGCCCTGGCTCCCTGGGAGGGAGCTACGAGCAGTACTTC
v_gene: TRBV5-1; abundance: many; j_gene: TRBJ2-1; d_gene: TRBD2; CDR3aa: CASSTTSGGPGDEQFF; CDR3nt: TGCGCCAGCAGCACGACTAGCGGGGGGCCAGGGGATGAGCAGTTCTTC
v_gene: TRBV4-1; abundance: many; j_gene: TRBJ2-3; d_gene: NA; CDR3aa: CASSQEAFPSTDTQYF; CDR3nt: TGCGCCAGCAGCCAAGAGGCCTTTCCTAGCACAGATACGCAGTATTTT
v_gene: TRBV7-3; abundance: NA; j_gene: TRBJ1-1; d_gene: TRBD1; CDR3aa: CASSLIGTGQTEAFF; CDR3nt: TGTGCCAGCAGCTTAATTGGGACAGGGCAAACTGAAGCTTTCTTT
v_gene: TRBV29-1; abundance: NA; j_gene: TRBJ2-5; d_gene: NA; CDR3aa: CSVHGSPETQYF; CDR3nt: TGCAGCGTTCACGGGTCCCCGGAGACCCAGTACTTC
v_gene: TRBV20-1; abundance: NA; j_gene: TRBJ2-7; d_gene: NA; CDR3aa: CSASPGTPYEQYF; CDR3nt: TGCAGTGCAAGCCCCGGGACACCGTACGAGCAGTACTTC
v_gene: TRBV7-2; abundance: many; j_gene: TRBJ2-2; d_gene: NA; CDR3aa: CASSLGASNTGELFF; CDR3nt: TGTGCCAGCAGCTTAGGAGCGTCCAACACCGGGGAGCTGTTTTTT
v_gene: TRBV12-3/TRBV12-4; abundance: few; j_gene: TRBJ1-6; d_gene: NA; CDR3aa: CASSQELNSPLHF; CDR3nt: TGTGCCAGCAGCCAAGAGTTGAATTCACCCCTCCACTTT
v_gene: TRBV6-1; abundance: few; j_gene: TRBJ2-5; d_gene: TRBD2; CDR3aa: CASTQGLAGVETQYF; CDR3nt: TGTGCCAGCACCCAGGGGCTAGCGGGGGTTGAGACCCAGTACTTC
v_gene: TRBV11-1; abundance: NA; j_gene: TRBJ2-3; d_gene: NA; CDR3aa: CDSSLGGAGGVDTQYF; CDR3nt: TGTGACAGCAGCTTGGGAGGGGCAGGGGGAGTCGATACGCAGTATTTT
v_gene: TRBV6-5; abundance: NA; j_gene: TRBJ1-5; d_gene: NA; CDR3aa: CASKGPGLGQPQHF; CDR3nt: TGTGCCAGCAAGGGACCGGGCTTGGGTCAGCCCCAGCATTTT
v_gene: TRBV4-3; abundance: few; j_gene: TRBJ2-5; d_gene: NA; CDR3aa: CASSQDLGTQYF; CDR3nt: TGCGCCAGCAGCCAAGATTTGGGGACCCAGTACTTC
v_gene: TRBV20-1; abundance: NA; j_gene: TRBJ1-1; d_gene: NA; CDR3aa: CSARDPGANTEAFF; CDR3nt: TGCAGTGCTAGAGATCCAGGGGCCAACACTGAAGCTTTCTTT
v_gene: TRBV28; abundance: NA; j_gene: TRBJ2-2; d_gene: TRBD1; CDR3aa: CASSLTVGTAVTGELFF; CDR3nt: TGTGCCAGCAGTTTGACGGTCGGGACAGCGGTCACCGGGGAGCTGTTTTTT
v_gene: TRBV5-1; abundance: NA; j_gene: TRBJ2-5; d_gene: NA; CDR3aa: CASSRRGGQTQYF; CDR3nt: TGCGCCAGCAGCCGCAGGGGAGGGCAGACCCAGTACTTC